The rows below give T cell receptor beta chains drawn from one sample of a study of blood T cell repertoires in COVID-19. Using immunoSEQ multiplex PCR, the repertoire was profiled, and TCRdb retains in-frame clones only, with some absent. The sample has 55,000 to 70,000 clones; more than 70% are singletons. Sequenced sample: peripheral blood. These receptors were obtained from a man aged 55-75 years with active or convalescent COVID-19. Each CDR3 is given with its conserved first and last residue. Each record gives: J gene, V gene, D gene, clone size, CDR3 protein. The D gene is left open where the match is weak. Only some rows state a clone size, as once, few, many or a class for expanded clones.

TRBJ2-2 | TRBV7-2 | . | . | CASSLGTRTGELFF
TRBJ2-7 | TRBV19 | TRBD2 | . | CASSITLAGGQSEQYF
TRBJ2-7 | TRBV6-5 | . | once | CASSYRQGGTYEQYF
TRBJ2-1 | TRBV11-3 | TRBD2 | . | CASSLGLAGGHGEQFF
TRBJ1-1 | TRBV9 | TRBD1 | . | CASSTTTGGTEAFF
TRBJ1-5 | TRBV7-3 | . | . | CASSLGGEKDQPQHF
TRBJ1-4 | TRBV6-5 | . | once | CASSPRARGGEKLFF
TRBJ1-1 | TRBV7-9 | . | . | CASSLTGPMNTEAFF
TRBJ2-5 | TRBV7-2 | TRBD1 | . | CASSSTTGGGETQYF
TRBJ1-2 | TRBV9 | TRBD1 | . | CASSVGRTGVIGAYGYTF
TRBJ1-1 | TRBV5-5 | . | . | CASSLVLQGNTEAFF
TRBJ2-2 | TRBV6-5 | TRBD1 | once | CASRKTGANTGELFF
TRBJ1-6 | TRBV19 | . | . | CASSIGGTGNSPLHF
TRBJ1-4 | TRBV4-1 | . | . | CASSRPTVNEKLFF
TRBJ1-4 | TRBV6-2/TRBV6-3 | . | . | CASSLSGTRREKLFF
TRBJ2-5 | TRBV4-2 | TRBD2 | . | CASSREGLGYSMIQETQYF
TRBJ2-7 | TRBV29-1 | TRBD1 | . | CSVARDRVSYEQYF
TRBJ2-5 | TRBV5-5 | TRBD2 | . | CASSRTAMMREGRETQYF
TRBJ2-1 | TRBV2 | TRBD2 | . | CASTLWASGSVGNEQFF
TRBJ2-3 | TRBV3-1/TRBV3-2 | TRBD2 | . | CASSQGISGAIGTQYF